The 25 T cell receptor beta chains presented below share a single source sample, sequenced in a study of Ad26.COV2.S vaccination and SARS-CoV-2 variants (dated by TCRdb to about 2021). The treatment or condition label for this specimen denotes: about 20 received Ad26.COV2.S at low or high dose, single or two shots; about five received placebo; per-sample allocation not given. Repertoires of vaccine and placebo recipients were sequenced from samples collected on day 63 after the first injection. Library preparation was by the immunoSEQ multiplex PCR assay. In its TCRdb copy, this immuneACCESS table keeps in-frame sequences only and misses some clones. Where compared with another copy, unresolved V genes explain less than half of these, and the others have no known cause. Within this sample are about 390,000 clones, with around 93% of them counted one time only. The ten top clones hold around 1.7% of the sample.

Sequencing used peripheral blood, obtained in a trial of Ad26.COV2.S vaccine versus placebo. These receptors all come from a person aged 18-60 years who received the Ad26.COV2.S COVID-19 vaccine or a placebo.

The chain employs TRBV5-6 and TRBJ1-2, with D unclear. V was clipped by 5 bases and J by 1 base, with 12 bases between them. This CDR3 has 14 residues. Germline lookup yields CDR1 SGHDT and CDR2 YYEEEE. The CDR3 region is CASREEGFNYGYTF. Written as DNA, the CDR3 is TGTGCCAGCAGAGAGGAGGGATTTAACTATGGCTACACCTTC.

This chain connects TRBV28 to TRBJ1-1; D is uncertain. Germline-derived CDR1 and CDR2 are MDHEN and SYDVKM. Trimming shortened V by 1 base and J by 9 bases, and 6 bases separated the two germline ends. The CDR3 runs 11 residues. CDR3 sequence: CASSLYLKAFF. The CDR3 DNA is TGTGCCAGCAGTTTATACCTCAAAGCTTTCTTT.

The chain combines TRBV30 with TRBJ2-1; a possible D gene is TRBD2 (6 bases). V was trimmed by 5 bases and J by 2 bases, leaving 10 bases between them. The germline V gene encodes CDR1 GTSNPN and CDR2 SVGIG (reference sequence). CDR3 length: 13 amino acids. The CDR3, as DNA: TGTGCCTGGTCGGAGGGGCCCTACAATGAGCAGTTCTTC. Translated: CAWSEGPYNEQFF.

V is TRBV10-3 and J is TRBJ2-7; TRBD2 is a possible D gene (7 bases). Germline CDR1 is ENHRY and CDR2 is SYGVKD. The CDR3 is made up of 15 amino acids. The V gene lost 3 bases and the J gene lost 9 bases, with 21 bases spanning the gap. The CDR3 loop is CAISDFDVAGAVQYF. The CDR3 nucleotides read TGTGCCATCAGTGATTTTGATGTTGCGGGGGCAGTGCAGTACTTC.

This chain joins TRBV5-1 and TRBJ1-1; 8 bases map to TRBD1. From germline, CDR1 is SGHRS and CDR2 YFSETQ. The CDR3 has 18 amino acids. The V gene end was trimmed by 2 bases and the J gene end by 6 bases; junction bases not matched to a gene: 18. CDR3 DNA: TGCGCCAGCAGCTTAACGATGGGACAGGCATCAACGGGCGCTGAAGCTTTCTTT. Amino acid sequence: CASSLTMGQASTGAEAFF.

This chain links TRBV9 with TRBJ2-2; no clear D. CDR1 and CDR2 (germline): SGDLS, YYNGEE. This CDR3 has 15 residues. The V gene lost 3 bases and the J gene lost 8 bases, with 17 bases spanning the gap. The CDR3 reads CASSGTQTTWGELFF. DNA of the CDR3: TGTGCCAGCAGCGGAACACAGACCACCTGGGGGGAGCTGTTTTTT. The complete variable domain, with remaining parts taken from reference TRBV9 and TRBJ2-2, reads DSGVTQTPKHLITATGQRVTLRCSPRSGDLSVYWYQQSLDQGLQFLIQYYNGEERAKGNILERFSAQQFPDLHSELNLSSLELGDSALYFCASSGTQTTWGELFFGEGSRLTVL.

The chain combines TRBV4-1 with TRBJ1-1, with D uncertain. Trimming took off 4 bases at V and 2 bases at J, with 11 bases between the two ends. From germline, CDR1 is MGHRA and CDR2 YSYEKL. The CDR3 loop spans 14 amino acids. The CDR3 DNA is TGCGCCAGCAGCCTCATCGTGGGTAACACTGAAGCTTTCTTT. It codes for CASSLIVGNTEAFF.

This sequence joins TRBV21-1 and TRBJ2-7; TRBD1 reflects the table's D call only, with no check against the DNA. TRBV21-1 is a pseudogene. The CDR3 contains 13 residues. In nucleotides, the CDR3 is TGTGCCAGCAGCAGCGGTCAGGGCTACGAGCAGTACTTC. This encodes CASSSGQGYEQYF.

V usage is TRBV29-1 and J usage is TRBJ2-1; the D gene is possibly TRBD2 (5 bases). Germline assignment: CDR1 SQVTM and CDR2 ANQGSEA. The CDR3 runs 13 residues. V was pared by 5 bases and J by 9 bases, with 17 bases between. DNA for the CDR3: TGCAGCGTTATCGGGGTCGCGTTGTTTGAGCAGTTCTTC. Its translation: CSVIGVALFEQFF.

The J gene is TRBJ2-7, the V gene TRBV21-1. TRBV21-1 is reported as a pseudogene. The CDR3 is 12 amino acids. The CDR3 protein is CASRNSVYEQYF. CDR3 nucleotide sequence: TGTGCCAGCAGAAACTCAGTTTACGAGCAGTACTTC.

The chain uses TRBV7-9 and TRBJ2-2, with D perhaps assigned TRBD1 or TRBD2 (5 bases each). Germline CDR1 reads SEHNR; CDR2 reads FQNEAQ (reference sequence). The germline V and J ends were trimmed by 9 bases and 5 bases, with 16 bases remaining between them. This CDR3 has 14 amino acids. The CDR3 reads CARELGDGTGELFF. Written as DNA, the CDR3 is TGTGCCAGGGAGCTGGGGGACGGGACCGGGGAGCTGTTTTTT.

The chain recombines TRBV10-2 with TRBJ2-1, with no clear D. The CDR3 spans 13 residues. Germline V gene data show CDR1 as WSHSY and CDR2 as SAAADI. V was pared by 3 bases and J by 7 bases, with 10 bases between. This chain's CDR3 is CASSEFATNEQFF. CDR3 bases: TGCGCCAGCAGTGAATTCGCCACTAATGAGCAGTTCTTC.

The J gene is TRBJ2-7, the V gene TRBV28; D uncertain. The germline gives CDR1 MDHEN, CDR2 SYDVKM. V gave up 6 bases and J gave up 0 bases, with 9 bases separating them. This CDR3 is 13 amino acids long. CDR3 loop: CASSSRSSYEQYF. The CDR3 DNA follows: TGTGCCAGCAGCTCGCGGAGCTCCTACGAGCAGTACTTC. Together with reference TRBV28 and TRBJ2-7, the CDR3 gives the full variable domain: DVKVTQSSRYLVKRTGEKVFLECVQDMDHENMFWYRQDPGLGLRLIYFSYDVKMKEKGDIPEGYSVSREKKERFSLILESASTNQTSMYLCASSSRSSYEQYFGPGTRLTVT.

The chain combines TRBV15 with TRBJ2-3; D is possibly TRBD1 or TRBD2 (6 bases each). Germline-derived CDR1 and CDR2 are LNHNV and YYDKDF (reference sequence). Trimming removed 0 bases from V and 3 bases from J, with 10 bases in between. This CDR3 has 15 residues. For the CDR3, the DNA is TGTGCCACCAGCAGAGATGGGGGGCCGACAGATACGCAGTATTTT. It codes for CATSRDGGPTDTQYF.

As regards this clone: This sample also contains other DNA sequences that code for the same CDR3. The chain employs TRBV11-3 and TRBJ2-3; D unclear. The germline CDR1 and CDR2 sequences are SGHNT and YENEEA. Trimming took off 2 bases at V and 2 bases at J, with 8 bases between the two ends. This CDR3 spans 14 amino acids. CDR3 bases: TGTGCCAGCAGCTTACAAGGGCCCACAGATACGCAGTATTTT. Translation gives CASSLQGPTDTQYF.

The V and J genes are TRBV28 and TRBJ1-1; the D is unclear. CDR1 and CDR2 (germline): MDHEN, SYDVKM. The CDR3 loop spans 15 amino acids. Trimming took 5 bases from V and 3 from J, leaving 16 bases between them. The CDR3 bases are TGTGCCAGCAGTGAAAGAGGACGGCGGGACACTGAAGCTTTCTTT. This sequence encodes CASSERGRRDTEAFF.

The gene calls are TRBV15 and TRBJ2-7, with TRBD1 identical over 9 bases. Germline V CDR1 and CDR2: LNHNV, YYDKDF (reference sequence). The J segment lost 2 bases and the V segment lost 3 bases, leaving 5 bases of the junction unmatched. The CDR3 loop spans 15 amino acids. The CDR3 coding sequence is TGTGCCACCAGCAGCCAGACAGGGGGGGCCTACGAGCAGTACTTC. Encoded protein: CATSSQTGGAYEQYF.

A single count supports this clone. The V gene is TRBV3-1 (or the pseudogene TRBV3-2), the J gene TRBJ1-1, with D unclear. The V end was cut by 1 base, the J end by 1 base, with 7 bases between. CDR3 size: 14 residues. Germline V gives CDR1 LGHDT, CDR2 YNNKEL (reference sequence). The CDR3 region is CASSQAHGNTEAFF. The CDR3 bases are TGTGCCAGCAGCCAAGCACATGGGAACACTGAAGCTTTCTTT.

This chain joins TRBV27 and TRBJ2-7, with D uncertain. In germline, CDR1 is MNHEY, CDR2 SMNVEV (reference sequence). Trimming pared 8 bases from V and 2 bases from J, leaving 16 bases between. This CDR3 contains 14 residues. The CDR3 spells CASSQAKVPYEQYF. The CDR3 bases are TGTGCCAGCTCTCAGGCTAAGGTCCCCTACGAGCAGTACTTC.

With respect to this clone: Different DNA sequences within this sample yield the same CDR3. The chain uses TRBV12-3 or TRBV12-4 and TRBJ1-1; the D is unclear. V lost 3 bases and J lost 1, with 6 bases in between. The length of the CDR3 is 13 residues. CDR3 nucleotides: TGTGCCAGCAGTTTGTCGGAGAACACTGAAGCTTTCTTT. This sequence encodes CASSLSENTEAFF.

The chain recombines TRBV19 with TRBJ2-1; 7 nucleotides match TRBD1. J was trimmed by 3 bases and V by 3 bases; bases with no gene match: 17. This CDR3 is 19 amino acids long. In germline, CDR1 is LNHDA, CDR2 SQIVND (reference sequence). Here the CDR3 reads CASSMGLLVGTANYNEQFF. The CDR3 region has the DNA TGTGCCAGTAGTATGGGGCTTTTGGTAGGGACAGCTAACTACAATGAGCAGTTCTTC.

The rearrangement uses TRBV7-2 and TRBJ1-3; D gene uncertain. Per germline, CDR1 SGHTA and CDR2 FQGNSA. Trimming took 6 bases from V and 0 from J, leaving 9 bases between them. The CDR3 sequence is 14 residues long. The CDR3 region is CASSFASSGNTIYF. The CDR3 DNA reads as TGTGCCAGCAGTTTTGCGAGCTCTGGAAACACCATATATTTT.

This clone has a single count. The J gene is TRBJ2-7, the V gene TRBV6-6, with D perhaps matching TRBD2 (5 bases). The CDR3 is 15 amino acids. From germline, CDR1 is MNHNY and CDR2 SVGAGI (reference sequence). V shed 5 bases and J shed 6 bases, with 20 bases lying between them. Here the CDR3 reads CASSRPGLGASEQYF. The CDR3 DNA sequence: TGTGCCAGCAGTAGGCCCGGACTTGGAGCCTCCGAGCAGTACTTC.

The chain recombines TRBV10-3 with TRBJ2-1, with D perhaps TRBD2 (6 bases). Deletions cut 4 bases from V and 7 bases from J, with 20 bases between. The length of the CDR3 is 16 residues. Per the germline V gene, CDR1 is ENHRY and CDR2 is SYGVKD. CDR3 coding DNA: TGTGCCATCAGTGTTCCGACGGGGAGGCATAAGAATGAGCAGTTCTTC. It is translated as CAISVPTGRHKNEQFF.

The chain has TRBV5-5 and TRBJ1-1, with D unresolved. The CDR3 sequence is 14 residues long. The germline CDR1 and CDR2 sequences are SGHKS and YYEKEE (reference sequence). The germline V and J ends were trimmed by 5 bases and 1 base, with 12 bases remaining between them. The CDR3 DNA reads TGTGCCAGCAGACTCTTTTACCGGAACACTGAAGCTTTCTTT. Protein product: CASRLFYRNTEAFF.